This T cell receptor beta chain was recorded in a study of Graves' ophthalmopathy and Graves' hyperthyroidism. The CDR3 runs 11 residues. Deletions cut 4 bases from V and 8 bases from J, with 3 bases between. This clonotype was observed many times. The antigen remains undetermined. Ophthalmopathy-affected donors exhibited moderate-to-severe activity, CAS ≥3, NOSPECS ≥4, and duration under 3 months. Clinicians made diagnoses from clinical symptoms, serum thyroxine, TRAb, thyroid ultrasound and orbital computed tomography. Study findings and constraints: Separation of ophthalmopathy from stable hyperthyroidism was achieved by a 13-signature model, at about 91% sensitivity and roughly 77% specificity.

CDR3 regions of TCR beta were amplified from RNA transcripts. An initial RT-PCR round employing HTBI primers preceded a second-round multiplex PCR. One entry per CDR3 protein results from TCRdb running MiXCR on the multiplex PCR reads. The data show 200,000 to 250,000 distinct CDR3 sequences, roughly a fifth seen once. Sequenced material: peripheral blood. The rearrangement joins TRBV12-3 or TRBV12-4 to TRBJ1-6; D ambiguous. The TCR was taken from a woman in her 50s with Graves' ophthalmopathy. The DNA for the CDR3 is TGTGCCAGCAGTTCGGATTCACCCCTCCACTTT. It translates to CASSSDSPLHF.